These 31 T cell receptor beta chains share one sample of origin, sequenced in a study of siplizumab effects on memory and regulatory T cells. Assay used: immunoSEQ multiplex PCR; TCRdb lists only in-frame clones, some missing. The sample records 94,000 or so clones, more than 95% being singletons. Input material: naive CD4+ T cells sorted from blood. All receptors derive from a human donor in good health.

The rearrangement joins TRBV5-6 to TRBJ2-2, with TRBD1 matching 8 bases. Per germline, CDR1 SGHDT and CDR2 YYEEEE. The CDR3 contains 15 residues. J gave up 7 bases and V 2 bases, and 7 bases lay outside the gene matches. The CDR3 bases are TGTGCCAGCAGCTTCGCCGGACAGGGCTTCGGGGAGCTGTTTTTT. Amino acids: CASSFAGQGFGELFF.

This rearrangement joins TRBV28 to TRBJ1-4; D unresolved. Germline CDR1 reads MDHEN; CDR2 reads SYDVKM. V lost 6 bases and J 13 bases, leaving 18 bases between the germline ends. The CDR3 contains 13 residues. CDR3 sequence: CASSLGPVVGLFF. CDR3 in DNA: TGTGCCAGCAGCTTAGGGCCCGTTGTCGGACTGTTTTTT.

The chain joins TRBV19 to TRBJ2-7, with 7 positions matching TRBD2. The CDR3 is 15 residues long. Germline V gives CDR1 LNHDA, CDR2 SQIVND (reference sequence). The junction had 11 bases not matched to a gene; V was cut back by 5 bases and J by 4 bases. The CDR3 DNA reads TGTGCCAGTAGTCTTAACGCGGGGGTGCCTTACGAGCAGTACTTC. Residues: CASSLNAGVPYEQYF.

This chain joins TRBV5-1 and TRBJ2-1, with 8 positions matching TRBD2. After removal of 0 bases from V and 0 bases from J, the junction contained 11 bases not matched to a gene. Germline V gene data show CDR1 as SGHRS and CDR2 as YFSETQ. This CDR3 contains 19 residues. The CDR3 DNA follows: TGCGCCAGCAGCTTGGGGTCATTTGGCGGGGGGTTCTCCTACAATGAGCAGTTCTTC. This codes for CASSLGSFGGGFSYNEQFF.

The chain carries TRBV2 and TRBJ2-7; 8 nucleotides line up with TRBD2. This CDR3 is built from 15 residues. Germline CDR1 is SNHLY and CDR2 is FYNNEI. J was trimmed by 10 bases and V by 2 bases; bases with no gene match: 13. CDR3 DNA sequence: TGTGCCAGCAGTGAATTGTCGGGGGGGCGTGGTGGTCAGTACTTC. Protein: CASSELSGGRGGQYF.

The sample holds a few counts of this clone. The J gene is TRBJ1-6, the V gene TRBV21-1; the table's D call, TRBD1, has no DNA check behind it. TRBV21-1 is flagged as a pseudogene. The CDR3 is 15 amino acids. The CDR3 bases are TGTGCCAGCAGCAAAGGAGGGGGAAGGTACTCACCCCTCCACTTT. It codes for CASSKGGGRYSPLHF.

The CDR3 DNA follows: TGTGCCAGCTCAACTGATCAGCCCCAGCATTTT. It specifies CASSTDQPQHF. The chain uses TRBV7-3 and TRBJ1-5; D ambiguous. This CDR3 has 11 amino acids. V lost 8 bases and J lost 5, with 7 bases in between. Germline V gene sequence: CDR1 SGHTA, CDR2 FQGTGA.

The J gene is TRBJ1-2, the V gene TRBV25-1, with D hard to call. The germline gives CDR1 MGHDK, CDR2 SYGVNS. Trimming removed 5 bases from V and 6 bases from J, with 7 bases in between. This CDR3 contains 11 residues. CDR3 sequence reads: CASSLVDGYTF. The CDR3 bases are TGTGCCAGCAGTCTGGTGGATGGCTACACCTTC.

The chain joins TRBV6-1 to TRBJ2-3; D remains ambiguous. CDR3 length: 13 residues. CDR1 is MNHNS and CDR2 is SASEGT in the germline V gene. The germline V and J ends were trimmed by 6 bases and 0 bases, with 7 bases remaining between them. CDR3 sequence: CASRKLSTDTQYF. The CDR3 DNA is TGTGCCAGCAGGAAGCTAAGCACAGATACGCAGTATTTT.

The chain couples TRBV9 to TRBJ2-1; TRBD1 aligns across 9 bases. Germline CDR1 SGDLS, CDR2 YYNGEE. CDR3 length: 15 residues. The V gene end was trimmed by 0 bases and the J gene end by 8 bases; junction bases not matched to a gene: 6. This CDR3 reads CASSVGDRESYEQFF. The CDR3 DNA follows: TGTGCCAGCAGCGTAGGGGACAGGGAAAGTTATGAGCAGTTCTTC.

V and J are TRBV7-2 and TRBJ2-7; D is unresolved. From germline, CDR1 is SGHTA and CDR2 FQGNSA. This CDR3 contains 13 residues. Trimming stripped 0 bases from V and 5 bases from J, with 8 bases between. CDR3: CASSLAGSHEQYF. CDR3 bases: TGTGCCAGCAGCTTAGCAGGGTCCCACGAGCAGTACTTC.

The chain joins TRBV5-5 to TRBJ2-3; 11 nucleotides align to TRBD2. With V trimmed by 1 base and J by 2 bases, 15 bases remained unmatched. Germline values: CDR1 SGHKS, CDR2 YYEKEE (reference sequence). CDR3 length: 20 amino acids. The DNA for the CDR3 is TGTGCCAGCAGCTTGCACCCAAGTCTAGCGGGGGGCAAGGTCACAGATACGCAGTATTTT. Protein sequence: CASSLHPSLAGGKVTDTQYF.

The chain has TRBV18 and TRBJ2-2; perhaps TRBD2 as D (5 bases). Germline loops: CDR1 KGHSH, CDR2 LQKENI. The CDR3 length is 15 residues. Trimming removed 2 bases at V and 3 bases at J, with 10 bases between. This CDR3 reads CASSPEDLHTGELFF. CDR3 nucleotide sequence: TGTGCCAGCTCACCAGAGGACTTGCACACCGGGGAGCTGTTTTTT.

The chain joins TRBV5-1 to TRBJ2-2, with 7 bases fitting TRBD2. CDR1 is SGHRS and CDR2 is YFSETQ in the germline V gene. The V segment lost 5 bases and the J segment 1 base; nucleotides outside the gene matches: 11. The CDR3 sequence is 17 residues long. The CDR3 DNA sequence: TGCGCCAGCAGGGGAAAGAAGACTAGCTTGAACACCGGGGAGCTGTTTTTT. Residues: CASRGKKTSLNTGELFF.

V is TRBV11-2 and J is TRBJ1-3; 7 bases are shared with TRBD1. J gave up 2 bases and V 7 bases, and 14 bases lay outside the gene matches. This CDR3 is built from 17 residues. Germline V gives CDR1 SGHAT, CDR2 FQNNGV. CDR3 bases: TGTGCCAGCACCTTCCTCGAACAGGGGCTACCTGGAAACACCATATATTTT. Amino acids: CASTFLEQGLPGNTIYF.

V gene TRBV5-4 combines with J gene TRBJ2-7; D may correspond to TRBD1 or TRBD2 (5 bases each). V was shortened by 0 bases and J by 2 bases, with 9 bases between the two germline ends. Germline V gene sequence: CDR1 SGHNT, CDR2 YYREEE (reference sequence). CDR3 length: 14 amino acids. In nucleotides, the CDR3 is TGTGCCAGCAGCTTGGAGGGACGGCCCTACGAGCAGTACTTC. Translation: CASSLEGRPYEQYF.

The chain employs TRBV7-2 and TRBJ1-3; no definite D call. Deletions cut 4 bases from V and 4 bases from J, with 8 bases between. Germline assignment: CDR1 SGHTA and CDR2 FQGNSA. This CDR3 contains 13 residues. The CDR3 DNA reads TGTGCCAGCAGCTCCCGGACCGGAAACACCATATATTTT. The encoded protein is CASSSRTGNTIYF.

V usage is TRBV4-2 and J usage is TRBJ2-3; 14 nucleotides match TRBD2. Unmatched junction bases numbered 6, after V lost 5 bases and J lost 2 bases. CDR3 length equals 17 residues. Germline V CDR1 and CDR2: LGHNA, YNFKEQ. This chain's CDR3 is CASSSRLAGGVTDTQYF. CDR3 DNA: TGTGCCAGCAGCTCCCGACTAGCGGGGGGGGTCACAGATACGCAGTATTTT.

The chain combines TRBV1 with TRBJ2-2; TRBD1, the D gene given by the table, was not confirmed from the DNA. TRBV1 represents a pseudogene. The CDR3 covers 15 residues. CDR3 coding DNA: TGCACCAGCAGCCGAGGCGACAGATACACCGGGGAGCTGTTTTTT. Translation gives CTSSRGDRYTGELFF.

The rearrangement links TRBV7-2 to TRBJ2-7; D is unclear. Germline CDR1 is SGHTA and CDR2 is FQGNSA. CDR3 length equals 11 residues. Trimming took off 5 bases at V and 0 bases at J, with 2 bases between the two ends. This CDR3 is CASSASYEQYF. The CDR3 nucleotides read TGTGCCAGCAGCGCCTCCTACGAGCAGTACTTC.

The chain recombines TRBV4-1 with TRBJ1-6; D remains unclear. The germline gives CDR1 MGHRA, CDR2 YSYEKL. The CDR3 has 16 amino acids. V was shortened by 2 bases and J by 4 bases, with 12 bases between the two germline ends. The CDR3: CASSQPLSGYNSPLHF. CDR3 nucleotide sequence: TGCGCCAGCAGCCAACCACTTTCGGGGTATAATTCACCCCTCCACTTT.

The V and J genes are TRBV5-1 and TRBJ1-4, with 8 positions matching TRBD1. Trimming removed 0 bases from V and 7 bases from J; junction bases left unmatched: 8. The CDR3 covers 16 residues. Looked up from germline, CDR1 is SGHRS and CDR2 is YFSETQ. DNA of the CDR3: TGCGCCAGCAGCTTGGGCGCGCCAGGGGGCGGTGAAAAACTGTTTTTT. This encodes CASSLGAPGGGEKLFF.

The V and J genes are TRBV9 and TRBJ2-3, with D maybe TRBD1 (5 bases). The CDR3 contains 16 residues. Looked up from germline, CDR1 is SGDLS and CDR2 is YYNGEE. V was pared by 0 bases and J by 5 bases, with 16 bases between. The CDR3 region is CASSVVGRVRGDTQYF. CDR3 sequence (DNA): TGTGCCAGCAGCGTAGTAGGCCGGGTTAGGGGAGATACGCAGTATTTT. The entire variable domain, with the rest obtained from reference TRBV9 and TRBJ2-3, is as follows: DSGVTQTPKHLITATGQRVTLRCSPRSGDLSVYWYQQSLDQGLQFLIQYYNGEERAKGNILERFSAQQFPDLHSELNLSSLELGDSALYFCASSVVGRVRGDTQYFGPGTRLTVL.

This rearrangement joins TRBV27 to TRBJ1-2; D uncertain. The ends were cut back, 3 bases at V and 2 bases at J, with 10 bases in the middle. Germline lookup yields CDR1 MNHEY and CDR2 SMNVEV (reference sequence). CDR3 length: 14 residues. The CDR3: CASSFAMGNYGYTF. CDR3 nucleotides: TGTGCCAGCAGTTTCGCGATGGGGAACTATGGCTACACCTTC.

The chain is built from TRBV5-6 and TRBJ2-5; D is possibly TRBD1 (6 bases). Germline V CDR1 and CDR2: SGHDT, YYEEEE. Trimming took off 0 bases at V and 1 base at J, with 10 bases between the two ends. This CDR3 is 15 amino acids long. The CDR3 is CASSLGGGPQETQYF. The CDR3 bases are TGTGCCAGCAGCTTGGGTGGGGGCCCCCAAGAGACCCAGTACTTC.

The V and J genes are TRBV7-3 and TRBJ1-1; 9 bases match TRBD1. Unmatched junction bases numbered 15, after V lost 6 bases and J lost 4 bases. CDR1 is SGHTA and CDR2 is FQGTGA in the germline V gene. The CDR3 runs 17 residues. The CDR3 sequence: CASSLRPGTGKGTEAFF. The CDR3 DNA sequence: TGTGCCAGCAGTCTTCGTCCCGGGACAGGGAAAGGCACTGAAGCTTTCTTT.

CDR3 bases: TGTGCCAGCAGCCAGGCCCTCTGGCGGGGGGTTGCAGATACGCAGTATTTT. It yields the protein CASSQALWRGVADTQYF. The chain carries TRBV4-2 and TRBJ2-3, with TRBD2 matching over 8 bases. V shed 3 bases and J 4 bases; nucleotides not matched to a gene: 12. Germline V CDR1 and CDR2: LGHNA, YNFKEQ. CDR3 length: 17 amino acids.

V is TRBV20-1 and J is TRBJ2-1; D ambiguous. The CDR3 loop spans 11 amino acids. Germline-derived CDR1 and CDR2 are DFQATT and SNEGSKA (reference sequence). Between the trimmed V and J ends, which lost 0 bases and 9 bases, there was a span of 6 bases. The CDR3: CSARDRSEQFF. CDR3 sequence (DNA): TGCAGTGCTAGAGATCGGTCTGAGCAGTTCTTC.

V is TRBV7-3 and J is TRBJ2-3, with D perhaps matching TRBD1 or TRBD2 (5 bases each). The V end lost 5 bases, the J end lost 5 bases, and 17 bases lay between the germline ends. The germline gives CDR1 SGHTA, CDR2 FQGTGA. CDR3 size: 15 residues. The CDR3 DNA sequence: TGTGCCAGCAGCCCCCTCGTCGGGGCCATAGATACGCAGTATTTT. Translated, it gives CASSPLVGAIDTQYF.

V gene TRBV5-1 combines with J gene TRBJ2-4, with D maybe TRBD1 (5 bases). Between the trimmed V and J ends, which lost 1 base and 1 base, there was a span of 12 bases. The CDR3 runs 16 residues. Germline CDR1 and CDR2: SGHRS and YFSETQ. The CDR3 DNA reads TGCGCCAGCAGCTTGACGACAGATAGTGCCAAAAACATTCAGTACTTC. Its protein is CASSLTTDSAKNIQYF. The entire variable domain, with the rest obtained from reference TRBV5-1 and TRBJ2-4, is as follows: KAGVTQTPRYLIKTRGQQVTLSCSPISGHRSVSWYQQTPGQGLQFLFEYFSETQRNKGNFPGRFSGRQFSNSRSEMNVSTLELGDSALYLCASSLTTDSAKNIQYFGAGTRLSVL.

This sequence joins TRBV5-1 and TRBJ2-1; 10 nucleotides align to TRBD2. Germline V CDR1 and CDR2: SGHRS, YFSETQ. There are 16 residues in the CDR3. The trim removed 0 bases at V and 3 bases at J, leaving 3 bases unmatched. The DNA of the CDR3 is TGCGCCAGCAGCTTGGTAGCTAGCGGGGGCTACAATGAGCAGTTCTTC. Protein product: CASSLVASGGYNEQFF.